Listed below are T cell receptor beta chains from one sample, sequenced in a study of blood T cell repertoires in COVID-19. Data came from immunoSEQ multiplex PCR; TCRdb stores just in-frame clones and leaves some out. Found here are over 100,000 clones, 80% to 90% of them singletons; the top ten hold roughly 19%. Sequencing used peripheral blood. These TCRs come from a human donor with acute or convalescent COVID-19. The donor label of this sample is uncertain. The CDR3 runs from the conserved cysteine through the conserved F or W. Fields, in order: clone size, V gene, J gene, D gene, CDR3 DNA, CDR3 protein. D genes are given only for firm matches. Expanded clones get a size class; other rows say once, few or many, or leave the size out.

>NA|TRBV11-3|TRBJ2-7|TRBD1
TGTGCCAGCAGCTTTCGGACAGGGAGCTCCTACGAGCAGTACTTC
CASSFRTGSSYEQYF
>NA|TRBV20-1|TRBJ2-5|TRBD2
TGCAGTGCTAGTCATGGGACTAGCGGGGAGACCCAGTACTTC
CSASHGTSGETQYF
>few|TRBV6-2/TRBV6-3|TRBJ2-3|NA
TGTGCCAGCAGCTCCTCTGCTAAGGATACGCAGTATTTT
CASSSSAKDTQYF
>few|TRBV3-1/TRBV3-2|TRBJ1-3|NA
TGTGCCAGCAGCCAATCTGGGGGGGTCTCTGGAAACACCATATATTTT
CASSQSGGVSGNTIYF
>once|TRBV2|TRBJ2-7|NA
TGTGCCAGCAGTGAACTCGGGAGTTTCGACGAGCAGTACTTC
CASSELGSFDEQYF
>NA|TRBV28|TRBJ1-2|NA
TGTGCCAGCAGTTTAGAGCGGTATGGCTACACCTTC
CASSLERYGYTF
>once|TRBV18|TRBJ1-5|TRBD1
TGTGCCAGCTCACTAGGACAGGTCAATCAGCCCCAGCATTTT
CASSLGQVNQPQHF
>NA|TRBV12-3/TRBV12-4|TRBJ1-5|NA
TGTGCCAGCAGCCTCGGGTCCATTCCGGCCCAGCATTTT
CASSLGSIPAQHF
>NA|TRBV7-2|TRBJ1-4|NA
TGTGCCAGCAGCCCACGACAGGCCGGAAATGAAAAACTGTTTTTT
CASSPRQAGNEKLFF
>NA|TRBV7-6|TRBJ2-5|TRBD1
TGTGCCAGCAGCTGGGGACAGGGGCAAGAGACCCAGTACTTC
CASSWGQGQETQYF
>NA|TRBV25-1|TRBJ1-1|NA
TGTGCCAGCAGTAGCTCACAGGGATTGACTGAAGCTTTCTTT
CASSSSQGLTEAFF
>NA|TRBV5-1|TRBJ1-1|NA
TGCGCCAGCACCGAGGGGGTTGTGAACACTGAAGCTTTCTTT
CASTEGVVNTEAFF
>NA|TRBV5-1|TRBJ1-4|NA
TGCGCCAGCAGCCCTCTGGCGGACAACGGTGAAAAACTGTTTTTT
CASSPLADNGEKLFF
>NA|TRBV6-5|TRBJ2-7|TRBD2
TGTGCCAGCAGTTTACTAGCGGGGAGCTCCTACGAGCAGTACTTC
CASSLLAGSSYEQYF
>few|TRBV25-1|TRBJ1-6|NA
TGTGCCAGCAGTGAATATGAGCAGGGCGGTGGTTCACCCCTCCACTTT
CASSEYEQGGGSPLHF
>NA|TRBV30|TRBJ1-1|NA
TGTGCCTGGAGTGCCCCGACAGTCATGAACACTGAAGCTTTCTTT
CAWSAPTVMNTEAFF
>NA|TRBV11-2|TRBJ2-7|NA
TGTGCCAGCAGCGTTAGTGAAGGGAGCTTCTACGAGCAGTACTTC
CASSVSEGSFYEQYF
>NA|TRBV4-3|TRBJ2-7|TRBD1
TGCGCCAGCAGCCCAGATGGGACAGGACTTGGAGAGCAGTACTTC
CASSPDGTGLGEQYF
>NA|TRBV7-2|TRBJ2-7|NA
TGTGCCAGCAGCTTAGCGCCACTTAGCTCCTACGAGCAGTACTTC
CASSLAPLSSYEQYF
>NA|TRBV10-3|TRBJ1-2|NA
TGTGCCATCAGTGAGTCCAGGGATGGCTACACCTTC
CAISESRDGYTF
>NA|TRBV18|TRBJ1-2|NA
TGTGCCAGCTCACGGGACAAGACAAGCCCCAATGGCTACACCTTC
CASSRDKTSPNGYTF
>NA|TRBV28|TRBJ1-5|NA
TGTGCCAGCACCTCTCCTCCAGGGGATCAGCCCCAGCATTTT
CASTSPPGDQPQHF
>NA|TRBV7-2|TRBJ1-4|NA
TGTGCCAGCAGCGCCCATCAGGGTAGGGAACTGTTTTTT
CASSAHQGRELFF
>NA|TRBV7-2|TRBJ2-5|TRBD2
TGTGCCAGCAGCCCACGGACTAGCGGAGAGACCCAGTACTTC
CASSPRTSGETQYF
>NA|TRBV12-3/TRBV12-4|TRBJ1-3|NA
TGTGCCAGCAGTTTACAATCTGGAAACACCATATATTTT
CASSLQSGNTIYF
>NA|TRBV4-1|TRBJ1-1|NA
TGCGCCAGCAGCACCCGCGAGAACACTGAAGCTTTCTTT
CASSTRENTEAFF
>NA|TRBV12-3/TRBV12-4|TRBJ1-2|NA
TGTGCCAGCAGTCCAGGGTACGGCTATGGCTACACCTTC
CASSPGYGYGYTF
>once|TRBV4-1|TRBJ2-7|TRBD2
TGCGCCAGCAGCCTAGCGGGGGCCGCCTACGAGCAGTACTTC
CASSLAGAAYEQYF
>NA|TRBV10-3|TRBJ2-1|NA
TGTGCCATCAGTGAAGAGAAAGGACACTCCTACAATGAGCAGTTCTTC
CAISEEKGHSYNEQFF
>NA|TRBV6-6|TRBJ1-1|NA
TGTGCCAGCAAAGCGGACACTGAAGCTTTCTTT
CASKADTEAFF
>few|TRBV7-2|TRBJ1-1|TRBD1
TGTGCCAGCAGCGCGGGACAGGGCGGCACTGAAGCTTTCTTT
CASSAGQGGTEAFF
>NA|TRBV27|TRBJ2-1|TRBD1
TGTGCCAGCAGACCGGGACAGGGGGCTTACAATGAGCAGTTCTTC
CASRPGQGAYNEQFF
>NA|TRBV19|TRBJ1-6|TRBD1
TGTGCCAGTAGCTTTGGACAGGGGACTTCACCCCTCCACTTT
CASSFGQGTSPLHF
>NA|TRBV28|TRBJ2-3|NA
TGTGCCAGCAGTTTACGGGCTAGCTCAGATACGCAGTATTTT
CASSLRASSDTQYF
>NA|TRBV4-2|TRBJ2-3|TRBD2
TGTGCCAGCAGCCAGACACTAGCGAGTCGAGATACGCAGTATTTT
CASSQTLASRDTQYF
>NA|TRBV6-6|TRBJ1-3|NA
TGTGCCAGCAGTTGGACAGAGAGCTCTGGAAACACCATATATTTT
CASSWTESSGNTIYF
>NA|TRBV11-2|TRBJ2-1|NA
TGTGCCAGCAGTCATCGGGGGCTCTGGGGCGGGGGATCTTACAATGAGCAGTTCTTC
CASSHRGLWGGGSYNEQFF
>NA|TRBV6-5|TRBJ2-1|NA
TGTGCCAGCAGGGGAGCATTCTTGGGAGAGCAGTTCTTC
CASRGAFLGEQFF
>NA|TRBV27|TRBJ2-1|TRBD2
TGTGCCAGCAGTTTAATCCCCCTCCTAGCGGGTGACAATGAGCAGTTCTTC
CASSLIPLLAGDNEQFF
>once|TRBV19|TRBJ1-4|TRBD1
TGTGCCAGTAGCCCCGAATCCGGGACAGTTAATGAAAAACTGTTTTTT
CASSPESGTVNEKLFF
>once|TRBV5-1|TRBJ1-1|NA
TGCGCCAGCAGCTTACAGTTCCTGAACACTGAAGCTTTCTTT
CASSLQFLNTEAFF
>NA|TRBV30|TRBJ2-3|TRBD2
TGTTCGGGGGGGCAAAGGAAAGCAGATACGCAGTATTTT
CSGGQRKADTQYF
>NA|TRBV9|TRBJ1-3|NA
TGTGCCAGCAGCTCCCGGGGAGGGGGCTCTGGAAACACCATATATTTT
CASSSRGGGSGNTIYF
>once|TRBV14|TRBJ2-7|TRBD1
TGTGCCAGCAGCCGGTGGACAGGGTCAATCCAGCCCTACGAGCAGTACTTC
CASSRWTGSIQPYEQYF
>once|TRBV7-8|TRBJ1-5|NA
TGTGCCAGCAGCTTGCTAGGGGGTCAGCCCCAGCATTTT
CASSLLGGQPQHF
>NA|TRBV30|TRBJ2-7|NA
TGTGCCTGGGGGCGGACAGATAGCTCCTACGAGCAGTACTTC
CAWGRTDSSYEQYF
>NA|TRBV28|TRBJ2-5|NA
TGTGCCAGCAGTTTACCCTGGACTAACGAAGGGACCCAGTACTTC
CASSLPWTNEGTQYF
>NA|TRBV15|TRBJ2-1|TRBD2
TGTGCCACCAGCAGGGGACTAGTTCCCTACAATGAGCAGTTCTTC
CATSRGLVPYNEQFF
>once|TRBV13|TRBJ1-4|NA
TGTGCCAGCAGCTCAACAGGGTCAGGTGAAAAACTGTTTTTT
CASSSTGSGEKLFF
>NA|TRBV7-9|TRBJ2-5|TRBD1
TGTGCCAGCAGCTTCGCAGGACAGGCCATCCCCGTGAAGACCCAGTACTTC
CASSFAGQAIPVKTQYF
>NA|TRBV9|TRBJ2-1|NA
TGTGCCAGCAGCCCCAGCTCCTACAATGAGCAGTTCTTC
CASSPSSYNEQFF
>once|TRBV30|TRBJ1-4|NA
TGTGCCTGGAACGGTGCAACTAATGAAAAACTGTTTTTT
CAWNGATNEKLFF
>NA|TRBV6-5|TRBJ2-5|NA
TGTGCCAGCAGTTACTCGGGGTTGGACAAAGAGACCCAGTACTTC
CASSYSGLDKETQYF